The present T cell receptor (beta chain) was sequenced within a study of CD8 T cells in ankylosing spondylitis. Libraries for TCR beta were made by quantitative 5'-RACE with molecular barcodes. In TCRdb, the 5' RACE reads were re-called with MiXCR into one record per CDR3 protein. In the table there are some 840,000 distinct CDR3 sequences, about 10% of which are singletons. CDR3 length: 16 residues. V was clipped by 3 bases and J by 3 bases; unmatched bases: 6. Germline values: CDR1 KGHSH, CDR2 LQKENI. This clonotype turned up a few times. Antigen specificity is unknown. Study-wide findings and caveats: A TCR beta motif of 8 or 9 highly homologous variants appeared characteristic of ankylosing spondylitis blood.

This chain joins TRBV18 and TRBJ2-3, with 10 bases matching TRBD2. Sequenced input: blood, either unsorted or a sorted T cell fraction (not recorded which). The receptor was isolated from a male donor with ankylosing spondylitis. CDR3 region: CASSPSLAGTTDTQYF. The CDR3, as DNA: TGTGCCAGCTCACCGTCACTAGCGGGGACTACAGATACGCAGTATTTT.